This entry describes one TCR beta chain. The antigen is unknown. This sample is part of a study of identical twins. Notes on the study in general: Those out-of-frame alpha sequences shared by twins showed an excess of low generation probability.

TCRdb re-called the 5' RACE reads with MiXCR, one entry per CDR3 protein. The profile shows some 1,600,000 distinct CDR3 sequences, less than 40% of them singletons. The CDR3 is 19 amino acids. V shed 5 bases and J 0 bases; nucleotides not matched to a gene: 13. The chain recombines TRBV12-3 or TRBV12-4 with TRBJ1-6; 7 nucleotides agree with TRBD1. The clonotype originates from a newborn girl in good health. Input material: cord blood. CDR3 in DNA: TGTGCCAGCAGTCGTTGGGGGCAGGGGGGGAGCTCCTATAATTCACCCCTCCACTTT. Translated: CASSRWGQGGSSYNSPLHF.